Each of the 10 T cell receptor beta chains below was sequenced from the same sample in a study of blood T cells in healthy people across ages. It was with a sample-barcoded 5' primer and a J-beta primer mix that a second PCR of roughly 6 to 12 cycles was run. MiXCR was run by TCRdb on the 5' RACE reads, yielding one entry per CDR3 protein. The sample yields about 640,000 distinct CDR3 sequences, 25% to 30% seen once. Sequenced: blood. All receptors come from a woman older than 75 in good health.

The sample holds one count of this clonotype. This may come from a read error, since a much larger clone is one base off. J is TRBJ2-5 and V is TRBV28, with TRBD1 as a possible D gene (6 bases). Germline CDR1 MDHEN, CDR2 SYDVKM. The CDR3 consists of 15 residues. CDR3 sequence: CASSPQTGKAFKQDF. In DNA, the CDR3 is TGTGCCAGCAGTCCACAGACAGGAAAAGCCTTCAAGCAGGACTTC.

This clonotype showed up just a few times. The CDR3 region has the DNA TGTGCCAGCAGCGAGGGGTATGGCAATGGCTACACCTTC. Translated, it gives CASSEGYGNGYTF. V and J are TRBV6-1 and TRBJ1-2; D is perhaps TRBD1 (5 bases). The germline gives CDR1 MNHNS, CDR2 SASEGT. Trimming stripped 6 bases from V and 6 bases from J, with 14 bases between. The CDR3 is 13 residues long.

The J gene is TRBJ1-2, the V gene TRBV19; TRBD1 matches 7 bases. CDR3 length: 13 residues. V trimming: 4 bases; J trimming: 4 bases; junction bases outside the gene matches: 3. Germline CDR1 LNHDA, CDR2 SQIVND (reference sequence). The CDR3 DNA reads TGTGCCAGTAGTAAGACAGGGACCTATGGCTACACCTTC. Its translation: CASSKTGTYGYTF.

This clonotype came up many times. This chain joins TRBV6-5 and TRBJ1-6; 10 nucleotides match TRBD1. Germline V gene sequence: CDR1 MNHEY, CDR2 SVGAGI. The trim removed 4 bases at V and 0 bases at J, leaving 6 bases unmatched. The CDR3 sequence is 18 residues long. CDR3 in amino acids: CASSLDRGLSSYNSPLHF. As DNA, the CDR3 is TGTGCCAGCAGTTTAGACAGGGGGCTGAGCTCCTATAATTCACCCCTCCACTTT.

This clonotype was observed at least ten times. V gene TRBV7-2 combines with J gene TRBJ2-3, with D maybe TRBD2 (6 bases). CDR1 is SGHTA and CDR2 is FQGNSA in the germline V gene. The length of the CDR3 is 17 residues. V lost 5 bases to trimming and J lost 4 bases, with 22 bases between them. The CDR3 region is CASSPGEGTEHSDTQYF. The CDR3 DNA reads as TGTGCCAGCAGCCCCGGGGAAGGGACTGAACACTCAGATACGCAGTATTTT.

As for this clonotype: Germline and junction disagree at one end, which may indicate a read error. This rearrangement joins TRBV28 to TRBJ2-7, with 10 nucleotides matching TRBD1. Germline V gives CDR1 MDHEN, CDR2 SYDVKM. The CDR3 has 12 amino acids. The CDR3 bases are TGTGCCAGCAGTTTAAAGGGACAGGGGACTGACTTC. Translation: CASSLKGQGTDF.

This chain links TRBV7-2 with TRBJ2-4; 7 bases match TRBD1. This CDR3 has 13 amino acids. Losses at the gene ends were 8 bases for V and 7 bases for J; bases not matched to a gene: 8. Germline V lookup: CDR1 SGHTA, CDR2 FQGNSA. In nucleotides, the CDR3 is TGTGCCAGCGAATTAACAGGGGACAACATTCAGTACTTC. Translated: CASELTGDNIQYF.

This clonotype has at least ten counts. V gene TRBV4-3 combines with J gene TRBJ1-2; possibly TRBD1 for D (5 bases). CDR3 size: 14 residues. Germline CDR1 LGHNA, CDR2 YSLEER. V shed 2 bases and J shed 4 bases, with 11 bases lying between them. The CDR3 DNA reads TGCGCCAGCAGCCAACGACAGTCGGTCTATGGCTACACCTTC. This sequence encodes CASSQRQSVYGYTF.

DNA of the CDR3: TGTGCCAGCAGCTGGGACATCGAGAACACTGAAGCTTTCTTT. Amino acids: CASSWDIENTEAFF. This chain links TRBV12-3 or TRBV12-4 with TRBJ1-1; D may be TRBD1 (6 bases). The CDR3 has 14 residues. V was pared by 6 bases and J by 1 base, with 12 bases between.

The chain joins TRBV20-1 to TRBJ2-1, with D perhaps TRBD2 (6 bases). From germline, CDR1 is DFQATT and CDR2 SNEGSKA (reference sequence). The germline V and J ends were trimmed by 0 bases and 8 bases, with 20 bases remaining between them. The CDR3 runs 16 residues. The CDR3 nucleotides are TGCAGTGCTAGAGAGCCCCAGGGAGGAGTACGGGATGAGCAGTTCTTC. Translating it yields CSAREPQGGVRDEQFF.